The rows below give T cell receptor beta chains drawn from one sample of a study of blood T cell repertoires in COVID-19. The method was immunoSEQ multiplex PCR; TCRdb's version includes in-frame clones alone and lacks a portion of them. This sample has 500,000 to 600,000 clones, with around nine tenths found just once. Material for sequencing was peripheral blood. These receptors came from a woman in her forties or fifties with COVID-19, enrolled during active disease. The CDR3 runs from the conserved cysteine through the conserved F or W. D genes are given only for firm matches. Expanded clones are given a class, and other clones once, few, many or no size at all.

TRBJ1-6 TRBD1 TRBV6-2/TRBV6-3 . CASSSPQGRNSPLHF TGTGCCAGCAGTTCCCCACAGGGGAGGAATTCACCCCTCCACTTT
TRBJ1-1 TRBD1 TRBV30 . CACRGVGEAFF TGTGCCTGCAGGGGGGTCGGTGAAGCTTTCTTT
TRBJ2-1 . TRBV3-1/TRBV3-2 . CASSQDGGTGKDEQFF TGTGCCAGCAGCCAAGATGGAGGTACCGGTAAGGATGAGCAGTTCTTC
TRBJ1-5 . TRBV2 once CASSEGPTVSNQPQHF TGTGCCAGCAGTGAGGGGCCTACGGTTAGCAATCAGCCCCAGCATTTT
TRBJ2-4 . TRBV2 . CASSERVAKNIQYF TGTGCCAGCAGTGAGCGGGTAGCCAAAAACATTCAGTACTTC
TRBJ1-1 . TRBV2 . CASSTEVNTEAFF TGTGCCAGCAGTACCGAGGTGAACACTGAAGCTTTCTTT
TRBJ1-1 . TRBV29-1 . CSVERGLSPGAFF TGCAGCGTTGAACGCGGGCTCTCGCCGGGGGCTTTCTTT
TRBJ2-5 TRBD1 TRBV9 . CASSVGNRGRETQYF TGTGCCAGCAGCGTAGGGAACAGGGGGCGAGAGACCCAGTACTTC
TRBJ1-5 . TRBV28 . CASSGYRTNQPQHF TGTGCCAGCAGTGGGTACAGGACGAATCAGCCCCAGCATTTT
TRBJ2-7 . TRBV5-6 few CATTTAGSYEQYF TGTGCCACCACTACAGCGGGTTCCTACGAGCAGTACTTC
TRBJ2-2 . TRBV11-2 . CASSPWTANTGELFF TGTGCCAGCAGCCCCTGGACAGCGAACACCGGGGAGCTGTTTTTT
TRBJ1-1 . TRBV3-1/TRBV3-2 . CASSLFGTSNTEAFF TGTGCCAGCAGCCTTTTCGGGACATCGAACACTGAAGCTTTCTTT
TRBJ2-3 TRBD2 TRBV6-5 . CASSLGLAWDTQYF TGTGCCAGCAGTTTAGGACTAGCATGGGATACGCAGTATTTT
TRBJ1-3 . TRBV25-1 . CASRQGTGNTIYF TGTGCCAGCAGGCAGGGTACTGGAAACACCATATATTTT
TRBJ2-2 . TRBV5-4 . CASRPTGISGELFF TGTGCCAGCAGGCCGACAGGAATCTCCGGGGAGCTGTTTTTT
TRBJ2-2 . TRBV30 . CAWSRQGYTGELFF TGTGCCTGGAGTCGGCAGGGGTACACCGGGGAGCTGTTTTTT
TRBJ1-1 . TRBV5-8 . CASSFSTKAFF TGTGCCAGCAGCTTCTCTACTAAAGCTTTCTTT
TRBJ2-7 TRBD1 TRBV27 . CASRKTGTGSYEQYF TGTGCCAGCAGGAAGACCGGGACAGGCTCTTACGAGCAGTACTTC
TRBJ1-1 . TRBV19 . CASSIDQVSLEAFF TGTGCCAGTAGTATAGATCAAGTCAGTCTTGAAGCTTTCTTT
TRBJ2-3 TRBD2 TRBV2 . CASRVSGGTDTQYF TGTGCCAGCAGGGTTAGCGGGGGCACAGATACGCAGTATTTT
TRBJ1-2 . TRBV4-1 . CASSSRSKGYTF TGCGCCAGCAGCTCAAGGAGTAAGGGCTACACCTTC
TRBJ2-1 TRBD2 TRBV11-2 once CASSPRGGAPNEQFF TGTGCCAGCAGCCCCCGGGGGGGAGCTCCCAATGAGCAGTTCTTC
TRBJ2-1 . TRBV6-5 once CASIDSVALGEQFF TGTGCCAGCATCGATTCAGTAGCCCTCGGTGAGCAGTTCTTC
TRBJ2-1 TRBD2 TRBV5-1 . CASSPGGASYNEQFF TGCGCCAGCAGTCCCGGGGGGGCCTCCTACAATGAGCAGTTCTTC
TRBJ1-1 . TRBV5-1 . CASSIDRSEAFF TGCGCCAGCAGCATCGACAGGAGTGAAGCTTTCTTT
TRBJ2-7 . TRBV28 once CASRPLSSYEQYF TGTGCCAGCAGACCCCTGAGCTCCTACGAGCAGTACTTC
TRBJ1-3 . TRBV3-1/TRBV3-2 . CASSQSLSGLSGNTIYF TGTGCCAGCAGCCAAAGTCTGTCAGGGCTCTCTGGAAACACCATATATTTT
TRBJ2-3 . TRBV20-1 once CSLFRTDTQYF TGCAGCCTCTTCAGGACAGATACGCAGTATTTT
TRBJ2-1 TRBD2 TRBV9 once CASSVATLGKRGGNEQFF TGTGCCAGCAGCGTAGCTACCCTCGGGAAGCGGGGGGGCAATGAGCAGTTCTTC
TRBJ1-1 . TRBV6-5 . CASSWAGSNTEAFF TGTGCCAGCAGTTGGGCGGGGTCGAACACTGAAGCTTTCTTT
TRBJ1-3 . TRBV5-1 few CASSPDPGGNTIYF TGCGCCAGCAGCCCGGACCCGGGGGGAAACACCATATATTTT
TRBJ2-7 . TRBV10-1 . CASSEGSGEQYF TGCGCCAGCAGTGAGGGTAGTGGTGAGCAGTACTTC
TRBJ2-7 . TRBV29-1 . CSVGPDRIEYEQYF TGCAGCGTTGGACCCGACAGAATCGAGTACGAGCAGTACTTC
TRBJ2-7 . TRBV30 many CAWSVKGLGVYEQYF TGTGCCTGGAGTGTAAAGGGACTGGGGGTTTACGAGCAGTACTTC
TRBJ1-5 . TRBV5-1 few CASSLGQEDQPQHF TGCGCCAGCAGCTTGGGGCAGGAGGATCAGCCCCAGCATTTT
TRBJ2-5 . TRBV18 . CASSPLPRAQETQYF TGTGCCAGCTCACCACTCCCCAGGGCCCAAGAGACCCAGTACTTC
TRBJ1-5 TRBD1 TRBV3-1/TRBV3-2 once CASSPGTGVQPQHF TGTGCCAGCAGCCCCGGGACAGGGGTACAGCCCCAGCATTTT
TRBJ2-2 . TRBV4-2 . CASSRGDGELFF TGTGCCAGCAGCCGGGGAGACGGGGAGCTGTTTTTT
TRBJ2-4 . TRBV10-2 . CASSEGQINIQYF TGCGCCAGCAGTGAGGGGCAGATCAACATTCAGTACTTC
TRBJ1-5 TRBD1 TRBV5-1 once CASSLGTGDSNQPQHF TGCGCCAGCAGCTTGGGGACAGGGGATAGCAATCAGCCCCAGCATTTT
TRBJ2-3 . TRBV5-1 . CASSLGLVTDTQYF TGCGCCAGCAGCCTGGGACTCGTCACAGATACGCAGTATTTT
TRBJ1-4 TRBD1 TRBV12-3/TRBV12-4 . CASSRQGWEKLFF TGTGCCAGCAGTCGACAGGGATGGGAAAAACTGTTTTTT
TRBJ1-2 . TRBV7-8 . CASSLIAGNYGYTF TGTGCCAGCAGCTTAATTGCAGGGAACTATGGCTACACCTTC
TRBJ2-1 TRBD1 TRBV24-1 . CATSDFGTGSNEQFF TGTGCCACCAGTGATTTCGGGACAGGGAGCAATGAGCAGTTCTTC
TRBJ1-2 . TRBV12-3/TRBV12-4 . CASRGLFGYTF TGTGCCAGCAGGGGCCTATTCGGCTACACCTTC
TRBJ2-1 TRBD2 TRBV10-2 . CASSDSGGSDEQFF TGCGCCAGCAGTGACAGCGGGGGGTCGGATGAGCAGTTCTTC
TRBJ2-3 . TRBV7-2 . CASSSPPLGAPEDPQYF TGTGCCAGCAGCTCCCCCCCCTTGGGGGCCCCGGAAGATCCGCAGTATTTT
TRBJ1-2 . TRBV11-2 . CASSPNKGPRYGYTF TGTGCCAGCAGCCCGAACAAGGGGCCTCGCTATGGCTACACCTTC
TRBJ1-1 TRBD1 TRBV4-1 . CASSLDRETEAFF TGCGCCAGCAGCTTGGACAGGGAGACTGAAGCTTTCTTT
TRBJ2-7 TRBD1 TRBV10-3 . CAISRGQDGSYEQYF TGTGCCATCAGCCGCGGACAGGATGGCTCCTACGAGCAGTACTTC